This T cell receptor beta chain was identified in a study of blood T cell repertoires in COVID-19. Study context: Researchers got acute and convalescent COVID-19 samples from the United States, Italy and Spain.

Original analysis: Reference gene primers were amplified, and this amplification served to estimate nucleated cell counts. This table comes from immunoSEQ multiplex PCR, and its TCRdb copy is limited to in-frame clones, with some not included. The V and J calls and clone size are taken from that table; D and trimming were inferred from the DNA. This sample yields around 150,000 clones, of which 60% to 85% are seen a single time; about 8.7% belongs to the top ten. The V gene's germline CDR1 is SGDLS and CDR2 YYNGEE. There are 15 residues in the CDR3. V lost 4 bases, J lost 4 bases, and 9 bases stayed unmatched.

Sequenced: peripheral blood. This chain links TRBV9 with TRBJ1-1, with TRBD1 matching 8 bases. The sequence came from a man in his forties or fifties with active or convalescent COVID-19. This chain's CDR3 is CASSRDRSVGTEAFF. CDR3 DNA sequence: TGTGCCAGCAGCAGGGACAGGAGCGTGGGCACTGAAGCTTTCTTT.